A selection of T cell receptor beta chains follows, all from one sample in a study of regulatory T cells in long-lasting Graves disease. TCRdb ran MiXCR on the multiplex PCR reads and lists one entry per CDR3 protein. The table has about 470,000 distinct CDR3 sequences, roughly a fifth seen once. Sequencing used peripheral blood mononuclear cells (PBMCs), obtained when the disease was refractory, from a patient treated with antithyroid drugs. Receptors were obtained from a female donor with Graves disease. Each CDR3 is given with its conserved first and last residue. D genes are given only for firm matches. Rows give clone size only sometimes, using once, few, many, or a class for an expanded clone.

d_call: NA; clone_size: NA; v_call: TRBV28; j_call: TRBJ2-1; cdr3_length: 12; cdr3_aa: CASRIPGVEQFF; cdr3_nt: TGTGCCAGCCGGATACCGGGAGTCGAGCAGTTCTTC
d_call: NA; clone_size: many; v_call: TRBV30; j_call: TRBJ1-4; cdr3_length: 13; cdr3_aa: CAWKRYLNEKLFF; cdr3_nt: TGTGCCTGGAAACGTTATCTTAATGAAAAACTGTTTTTT
d_call: NA; clone_size: many; v_call: TRBV27; j_call: TRBJ1-1; cdr3_length: 15; cdr3_aa: CASSFARGIGTEAFF; cdr3_nt: TGTGCCAGCAGTTTCGCCCGGGGGATAGGCACTGAAGCTTTCTTT
d_call: NA; clone_size: NA; v_call: TRBV2; j_call: TRBJ2-3; cdr3_length: 18; cdr3_aa: CASSELRGTRSSTDTQYF; cdr3_nt: TGTGCCAGCAGTGAACTTCGTGGGACGAGGAGTTCCACAGATACGCAGTATTTT
d_call: TRBD2; clone_size: many; v_call: TRBV4-1; j_call: TRBJ2-7; cdr3_length: 16; cdr3_aa: CASSQENLLAGYEQYF; cdr3_nt: TGCGCCAGCAGCCAAGAAAACCTACTAGCGGGGTACGAGCAGTACTTC
d_call: NA; clone_size: few; v_call: TRBV5-1; j_call: TRBJ1-2; cdr3_length: 13; cdr3_aa: CASSLDSWEGYTF; cdr3_nt: TGCGCCAGCAGCTTGGACAGTTGGGAAGGCTACACCTTC
d_call: NA; clone_size: few; v_call: TRBV5-1; j_call: TRBJ1-2; cdr3_length: 14; cdr3_aa: CASSLGENNYGYTF; cdr3_nt: TGCGCCAGCAGCTTGGGAGAGAATAACTATGGCTACACCTTC
d_call: TRBD1; clone_size: few; v_call: TRBV7-3; j_call: TRBJ1-1; cdr3_length: 15; cdr3_aa: CASSSGTGDSTEAFF; cdr3_nt: TGTGCCAGCAGCTCAGGGACAGGGGATTCCACTGAAGCTTTCTTT
d_call: TRBD1; clone_size: few; v_call: TRBV20-1; j_call: TRBJ2-5; cdr3_length: 16; cdr3_aa: CSARPPTGNEQETQYF; cdr3_nt: TGCAGTGCTAGACCCCCGACAGGGAATGAACAAGAGACCCAGTACTTC
d_call: TRBD1; clone_size: NA; v_call: TRBV12-3/TRBV12-4; j_call: TRBJ2-7; cdr3_length: 12; cdr3_aa: CATRTGTYEQYF; cdr3_nt: TGTGCCACCCGGACAGGGACCTACGAGCAGTACTTC
d_call: TRBD1; clone_size: few; v_call: TRBV7-6; j_call: TRBJ1-6; cdr3_length: 16; cdr3_aa: CASSSQRQGNNSPLHF; cdr3_nt: TGTGCCAGCAGCTCCCAAAGACAGGGGAATAATTCACCCCTCCACTTT
d_call: NA; clone_size: many; v_call: TRBV2; j_call: TRBJ1-2; cdr3_length: 13; cdr3_aa: CASEDDSRYGYTF; cdr3_nt: TGTGCCAGCGAGGATGACAGTCGCTATGGCTACACCTTC
d_call: TRBD1; clone_size: NA; v_call: TRBV7-9; j_call: TRBJ1-4; cdr3_length: 14; cdr3_aa: CASRRGQGSEKLFF; cdr3_nt: TGTGCCAGCAGGCGGGGACAGGGTAGTGAAAAACTGTTTTTT
d_call: TRBD1; clone_size: NA; v_call: TRBV19; j_call: TRBJ1-1; cdr3_length: 12; cdr3_aa: CASGQGITEAFF; cdr3_nt: TGTGCCAGCGGACAGGGCATCACTGAAGCTTTCTTT
d_call: NA; clone_size: NA; v_call: TRBV7-9; j_call: TRBJ2-5; cdr3_length: 13; cdr3_aa: CASSQSSEETQYF; cdr3_nt: TGTGCCAGCAGCCAAAGCAGCGAAGAGACCCAGTACTTC
d_call: NA; clone_size: NA; v_call: TRBV19; j_call: TRBJ1-2; cdr3_length: 12; cdr3_aa: CASSVSDYGYTF; cdr3_nt: TGTGCCAGTAGTGTCTCAGACTATGGCTACACCTTC
d_call: TRBD1; clone_size: few; v_call: TRBV9; j_call: TRBJ1-4; cdr3_length: 14; cdr3_aa: CASAQGTGGEKLFF; cdr3_nt: TGTGCCAGCGCCCAAGGGACAGGGGGCGAAAAACTGTTTTTT
d_call: NA; clone_size: many; v_call: TRBV28; j_call: TRBJ2-7; cdr3_length: 12; cdr3_aa: CASSPRASEQYF; cdr3_nt: TGTGCCAGCAGCCCCCGGGCCTCCGAGCAGTACTTC
d_call: TRBD1; clone_size: few; v_call: TRBV28; j_call: TRBJ2-2; cdr3_length: 20; cdr3_aa: CASTPTPGQGAKGISGELFF; cdr3_nt: TGTGCCAGCACCCCAACCCCGGGACAGGGGGCAAAGGGTATTTCCGGGGAGCTGTTTTTT
d_call: TRBD1; clone_size: many; v_call: TRBV28; j_call: TRBJ1-1; cdr3_length: 15; cdr3_aa: CASSPDRALNTEAFF; cdr3_nt: TGTGCCAGCAGTCCCGACAGGGCCCTTAACACTGAAGCTTTCTTT
d_call: NA; clone_size: NA; v_call: TRBV20-1; j_call: TRBJ2-7; cdr3_length: 15; cdr3_aa: CSALYIDVLTYEQYF; cdr3_nt: TGCAGTGCTCTCTACATTGACGTCCTTACCTACGAGCAGTACTTC
d_call: TRBD2; clone_size: few; v_call: TRBV6-2/TRBV6-3; j_call: TRBJ2-2; cdr3_length: 17; cdr3_aa: CASSYLGLAGYTGELFF; cdr3_nt: TGTGCCAGCAGTTACCTAGGACTAGCGGGATACACCGGGGAGCTGTTTTTT
d_call: NA; clone_size: many; v_call: TRBV7-3; j_call: TRBJ1-1; cdr3_length: 13; cdr3_aa: CASSDTGIGEAFF; cdr3_nt: TGTGCCAGCAGCGACACAGGGATCGGTGAAGCTTTCTTT
d_call: TRBD1; clone_size: NA; v_call: TRBV5-1; j_call: TRBJ1-1; cdr3_length: 14; cdr3_aa: CASSSRDSGTEAFF; cdr3_nt: TGCGCCAGCAGCTCCCGGGACAGCGGCACTGAAGCTTTCTTT
d_call: NA; clone_size: NA; v_call: TRBV19; j_call: TRBJ1-1; cdr3_length: 13; cdr3_aa: CASSIKFPHGAFF; cdr3_nt: TGTGCCAGTAGTATCAAATTCCCTCACGGAGCTTTCTTT
d_call: TRBD1; clone_size: many; v_call: TRBV12-3/TRBV12-4; j_call: TRBJ1-2; cdr3_length: 15; cdr3_aa: CASTTGTGLRKGYTF; cdr3_nt: TGTGCCAGCACGACCGGGACAGGTCTCCGGAAAGGCTACACCTTC
d_call: NA; clone_size: NA; v_call: TRBV7-9; j_call: TRBJ2-1; cdr3_length: 15; cdr3_aa: CASSFRRDTDNEQFF; cdr3_nt: TGTGCCAGCAGCTTCCGCCGGGACACCGACAATGAGCAGTTCTTC
d_call: TRBD1; clone_size: many; v_call: TRBV27; j_call: TRBJ1-1; cdr3_length: 15; cdr3_aa: CASSWTGVMNTEAFF; cdr3_nt: TGTGCCAGCAGTTGGACAGGGGTCATGAACACTGAAGCTTTCTTT
d_call: NA; clone_size: many; v_call: TRBV2; j_call: TRBJ1-5; cdr3_length: 15; cdr3_aa: CASSEGRQSNQPQHF; cdr3_nt: TGTGCCAGCAGTGAGGGTAGACAGAGCAATCAGCCCCAGCATTTT
d_call: NA; clone_size: few; v_call: TRBV19; j_call: TRBJ2-7; cdr3_length: 14; cdr3_aa: CASSYRDRDYEQYF; cdr3_nt: TGTGCCAGTAGTTACCGGGACCGAGACTACGAGCAGTACTTC
d_call: TRBD1; clone_size: NA; v_call: TRBV5-1; j_call: TRBJ1-1; cdr3_length: 14; cdr3_aa: CASSPYGDRAEAFF; cdr3_nt: TGCGCCAGCAGCCCATACGGGGACAGGGCTGAAGCTTTCTTT
d_call: NA; clone_size: few; v_call: TRBV13; j_call: TRBJ1-6; cdr3_length: 12; cdr3_aa: CASSETNSPLHF; cdr3_nt: TGTGCCAGCAGCGAGACCAATTCACCCCTCCACTTT
d_call: NA; clone_size: few; v_call: TRBV7-2; j_call: TRBJ1-1; cdr3_length: 20; cdr3_aa: CASSRARVGQRGPRLTEAFF; cdr3_nt: TGTGCCAGCAGCCGCGCTAGGGTCGGACAGCGGGGTCCCCGTTTAACTGAAGCTTTCTTT
d_call: NA; clone_size: NA; v_call: TRBV6-1; j_call: TRBJ2-5; cdr3_length: 15; cdr3_aa: CASSPDSLIQEAQYF; cdr3_nt: TGTGCCAGCAGCCCGGACAGCCTTATTCAAGAGGCCCAGTACTTC
d_call: NA; clone_size: NA; v_call: TRBV13; j_call: TRBJ2-7; cdr3_length: 14; cdr3_aa: CASSLSRTNYEQYF; cdr3_nt: TGTGCCAGCAGCTTATCCAGGACTAACTACGAGCAGTACTTC
d_call: NA; clone_size: many; v_call: TRBV13; j_call: TRBJ1-1; cdr3_length: 14; cdr3_aa: CASSWGRRNTEAFF; cdr3_nt: TGTGCCAGCAGCTGGGGACGGAGGAACACTGAAGCTTTCTTT
d_call: NA; clone_size: many; v_call: TRBV5-8; j_call: TRBJ1-5; cdr3_length: 15; cdr3_aa: CASSFQNGGNQPQHF; cdr3_nt: TGTGCCAGCAGCTTCCAAAACGGTGGCAATCAGCCCCAGCATTTT
d_call: NA; clone_size: few; v_call: TRBV19; j_call: TRBJ1-5; cdr3_length: 14; cdr3_aa: CATRAGFGNQPQHF; cdr3_nt: TGTGCTACCCGAGCGGGGTTCGGGAATCAGCCCCAGCATTTT
d_call: NA; clone_size: NA; v_call: TRBV19; j_call: TRBJ2-6; cdr3_length: 16; cdr3_aa: CASTEGGYSGANVLTF; cdr3_nt: TGTGCCAGTACAGAGGGAGGATACTCTGGGGCCAACGTCCTGACTTTC
d_call: NA; clone_size: few; v_call: TRBV19; j_call: TRBJ1-2; cdr3_length: 14; cdr3_aa: CASLGRPGYYGYTF; cdr3_nt: TGTGCCAGTTTAGGACGTCCGGGCTACTATGGCTACACCTTC